This T cell receptor (beta chain) emerged from a study of T cell responses to AZD1222 COVID-19 vaccine. Clones were sequenced by immunoSEQ multiplex PCR, and TCRdb holds only the in-frame ones, with some missing. Among 100,000 or so clones listed, approximately 90% were seen once. CDR3 length equals 19 residues. CDR1 is SGHVS and CDR2 is FNYEAQ in the germline V gene. The V end was cut by 1 base, the J end by 3 bases, with 25 bases between. Sequenced here: peripheral blood, sampled on day 0 of AZD1222 vaccination. The clonotype originates from an adult in good health. The chain links TRBV7-6 to TRBJ2-7, with no clear D. This chain's CDR3 is CASSLVAGNGPSRLYEQYF. The CDR3, as DNA: TGTGCCAGCAGCTTAGTAGCAGGTAATGGCCCGTCAAGACTCTACGAGCAGTACTTC.